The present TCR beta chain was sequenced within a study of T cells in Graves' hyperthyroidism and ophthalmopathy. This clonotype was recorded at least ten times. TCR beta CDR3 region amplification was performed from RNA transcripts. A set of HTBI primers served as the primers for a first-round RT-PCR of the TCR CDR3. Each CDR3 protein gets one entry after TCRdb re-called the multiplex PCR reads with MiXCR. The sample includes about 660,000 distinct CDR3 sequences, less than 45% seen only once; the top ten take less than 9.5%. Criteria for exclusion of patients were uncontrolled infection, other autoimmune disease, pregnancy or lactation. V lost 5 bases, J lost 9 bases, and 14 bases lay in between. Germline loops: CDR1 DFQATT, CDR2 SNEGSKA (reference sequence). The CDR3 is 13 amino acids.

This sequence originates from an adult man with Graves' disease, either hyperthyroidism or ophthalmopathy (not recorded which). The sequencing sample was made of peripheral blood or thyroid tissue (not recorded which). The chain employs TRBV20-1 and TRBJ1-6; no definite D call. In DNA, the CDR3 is TGCAGTGCTCTGGACCAGCCGGGTTCACCCCTCCACTTT. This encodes CSALDQPGSPLHF.